Listed here are 32 T cell receptor beta chains from one sample, sequenced in a study of blood T cells in healthy people across ages. Primed by a sample-barcoded 5' primer and a J-beta primer mix, a second PCR proceeded for about 7 to 12 cycles. MiXCR, applied by TCRdb to the 5' RACE reads, yields one record per CDR3 protein. The sample has about 1.6 million distinct CDR3 sequences, approximately 32% seen once. Source material: blood. These receptors originate from a woman aged 25 to 45 in good health.

This clonotype occurred a few times. The chain recombines TRBV6-5 with TRBJ2-5; 7 nucleotides align to TRBD2. Germline V gene sequence: CDR1 MNHEY, CDR2 SVGAGI. The CDR3 loop spans 18 amino acids. With V trimmed by 0 bases and J by 1 base, 11 bases remained unmatched. The CDR3 sequence is CASSYSKTSREIQETQYF. DNA for the CDR3: TGTGCCAGCAGTTACTCGAAAACGTCGCGGGAGATCCAAGAGACCCAGTACTTC.

This CDR3 is CASSQAPMGPKTYEQFF. The CDR3 DNA is TGTGCCAGCAGCCAAGCTCCCATGGGCCCTAAGACGTATGAGCAGTTCTTC. The gene calls are TRBV14 and TRBJ2-1; D gene uncertain. Looked up from germline, CDR1 is SGHDN and CDR2 is FVKESK. Trimming removed 1 base from V and 8 bases from J, with 21 bases in between. The CDR3 spans 17 residues.

This clonotype has at least ten counts. This sequence joins TRBV18 and TRBJ2-1; tentative D call: TRBD2 (5 bases). V dropped 0 bases and J dropped 0 bases, with 12 bases sitting between them. The CDR3 loop spans 17 amino acids. The germline CDR1 and CDR2 sequences are KGHSH and LQKENI. The CDR3: CASSPPPLRGSYNEQFF. The DNA for the CDR3 is TGTGCCAGCTCACCACCACCTCTTCGGGGCTCCTACAATGAGCAGTTCTTC.

The chain couples TRBV15 to TRBJ2-5, with TRBD2 identical over 11 bases. The V gene's germline CDR1 is LNHNV and CDR2 YYDKDF (reference sequence). CDR3 length equals 17 residues. V gave up 2 bases and J gave up 4 bases; unmatched junction bases: 9. CDR3 protein: CATSRSLAGDYRETQYF. The CDR3 nucleotides read TGTGCCACCAGCAGATCACTAGCGGGGGACTACCGAGAGACCCAGTACTTC.

The chain uses TRBV2 and TRBJ1-2; D unresolved. Germline CDR1 and CDR2: SNHLY and FYNNEI. This CDR3 is 13 amino acids long. Trimming left V 2 bases short and J 1 base short, with 5 bases between. In nucleotides, the CDR3 is TGTGCCAGCAGTGAAATCATTAACTATGGCTACACCTTC. This gives the protein CASSEIINYGYTF.

This clonotype appeared many times. The gene calls are TRBV10-3 and TRBJ2-1, with a tentative D call TRBD2 (6 bases). The CDR3 has 15 amino acids. V was shortened by 6 bases and J by 3 bases, with 15 bases between the two germline ends. CDR1 is ENHRY, CDR2 SYGVKD, per germline. As DNA, the CDR3 is TGTGCCATCAGGACTCCTAGCGCAAGCTACAATGAGCAGTTCTTC. This encodes CAIRTPSASYNEQFF.

A remark on this clonotype: One end of the junction is discordant with germline, which a read error may explain. The CDR3 protein is CSARADRGLSSNEQFF. CDR3 DNA: TGCAGTGCTAGAGCGGACAGGGGGCTTTCCTCCAATGAGCAGTTCTTC. The chain joins TRBV20-1 to TRBJ2-1, with TRBD1 matching over 11 bases. Per germline, CDR1 DFQATT and CDR2 SNEGSKA (reference sequence). The length of the CDR3 is 16 residues.

The chain has TRBV20-1 and TRBJ1-2; TRBD1 aligns across 10 bases. V lost 6 bases and J lost 5; bases outside the gene matches: 3. Germline V gene lookup returns CDR1 DFQATT and CDR2 SNEGSKA (reference sequence). There are 12 residues in the CDR3. CDR3 in amino acids: CSAGDRGYGYTF. DNA for the CDR3: TGCAGTGCAGGGGACAGGGGTTATGGCTACACCTTC.

This clonotype appeared many times. The gene calls are TRBV29-1 and TRBJ2-5; possibly TRBD1 or TRBD2 for D (6 bases each). Germline CDR1 SQVTM, CDR2 ANQGSEA. V shed 7 bases and J shed 5 bases, with 14 bases lying between them. CDR3 length: 12 residues. In DNA form, the CDR3 reads TGCAGCGGCGAACGGGGGCGTGAGACCCAGTACTTC. Amino acids: CSGERGRETQYF.

In the case of this clonotype: Mismatch with germline at one junction end may stem from a read error. J is TRBJ1-5 and V is TRBV25-1; D unresolved. CDR3 size: 15 residues. Germline V CDR1 and CDR2: MGHDK, SYGVNS. CDR3 residues: CASSDSGYSNQSQHF. The CDR3 DNA reads TGTGCCAGCAGTGATTCCGGCTATAGCAATCAGTCCCAGCATTTT.

A note on this clonotype: A much bigger clone sits one base away, suggesting this may be a read error. The chain carries TRBV4-1 and TRBJ1-2, with unresolved D. This CDR3 is built from 15 residues. Germline V gives CDR1 MGHRA, CDR2 YSYEKL. V lost 3 bases to trimming and J lost 4 bases, with 15 bases between them. For the CDR3, the DNA is TGCGCCAGCAGCCAGCGCTTACAGAATAGCTATGGCTACACCTTC. As protein: CASSQRLQNSYGYTF.

V usage is TRBV2 and J usage is TRBJ2-7; D is unresolved. The germline CDR1 and CDR2 sequences are SNHLY and FYNNEI. Trimming left V 6 bases short and J 3 bases short, with 12 bases between. This CDR3 spans 13 amino acids. The CDR3 DNA reads TGTGCCAGCAGCTTACGCGCATACTACGAGCAGTACTTC. This translates into CASSLRAYYEQYF.

The rearrangement joins TRBV7-2 to TRBJ2-3; 7 bases agree with TRBD1. V was clipped by 4 bases and J by 3 bases; unmatched bases: 19. In germline, CDR1 is SGHTA, CDR2 FQGNSA. This CDR3 contains 19 residues. Here the CDR3 reads CASSSLKFERGRFTDTQYF. CDR3 bases: TGTGCCAGCAGCTCCCTCAAATTTGAGAGGGGGCGATTTACAGATACGCAGTATTTT. Based on the CDR3 plus reference TRBV7-2 and TRBJ2-3, the full variable domain is GAGVSQSPSNKVTEKGKDVELRCDPISGHTALYWYRQSLGQGLEFLIYFQGNSAPDKSGLPSDRFSAERTGGSVSTLTIQRTQQEDSAVYLCASSSLKFERGRFTDTQYFGPGTRLTVL.

This sequence joins TRBV12-3 or TRBV12-4 and TRBJ2-5; possible D gene TRBD1, 5 bases. Trimming cost V 6 bases and J 3 bases, with 23 bases left between them. The CDR3 has 17 amino acids. CDR3 in amino acids: CASSIGESNMGEETQYF. The CDR3 DNA reads as TGTGCCAGCAGCATAGGGGAAAGTAATATGGGTGAAGAGACCCAGTACTTC.

The rearrangement uses TRBV5-1 and TRBJ2-6; 11 bases are shared with TRBD1. The V segment lost 3 bases and the J segment 0 bases; nucleotides outside the gene matches: 5. The germline V gene encodes CDR1 SGHRS and CDR2 YFSETQ. This CDR3 comprises 18 residues. CDR3 bases: TGCGCCAGCAGCTATGCCGGGACAGGGGGCTCTGGGGCCAACGTCCTGACTTTC. Translation: CASSYAGTGGSGANVLTF. The full variable domain, in which reference TRBV5-1 and TRBJ2-6 provide the parts outside the CDR3, is KAGVTQTPRYLIKTRGQQVTLSCSPISGHRSVSWYQQTPGQGLQFLFEYFSETQRNKGNFPGRFSGRQFSNSRSEMNVSTLELGDSALYLCASSYAGTGGSGANVLTFGAGSRLTVL.

V is TRBV3-1 and J is TRBJ2-7, with TRBD2 matching 12 bases. With the DNA end fitting TRBJ2-5 better, the J assignment may be wrong. Germline V gene sequence: CDR1 LGHDT, CDR2 YNNKEL (reference sequence). The CDR3 extends over 16 amino acids. CDR3 loop: CASSRDLAGGPQTQYF. CDR3 DNA: TGTGCCAGCAGCCGAGATCTAGCGGGGGGGCCTCAGACCCAGTACTTC.

V and J are TRBV25-1 and TRBJ1-6; D is undetermined. The CDR3 extends over 13 amino acids. Trimming stripped 1 base from V and 7 bases from J, with 5 bases between. Germline V gives CDR1 MGHDK, CDR2 SYGVNS. CDR3 residues: CASSEFGNSPLHF. In nucleotides, the CDR3 is TGTGCCAGCAGTGAATTTGGGAATTCACCCCTCCACTTT.

The chain links TRBV20-1 to TRBJ1-1; no reliable D call. Germline loops: CDR1 DFQATT, CDR2 SNEGSKA (reference sequence). V was trimmed by 3 bases and J by 5 bases, leaving 7 bases between them. The CDR3 contains 11 residues. CDR3 nucleotides: TGCAGTGCTAGCCCTTGGACTGAAGCTTTCTTT. Translating it yields CSASPWTEAFF.

CDR3 bases: TGTGCCAGCAGCCTCGCCCGATTGTCCACCTACAATGAGCAGTTCTTC. It translates to CASSLARLSTYNEQFF. The V and J genes are TRBV5-6 and TRBJ2-1, with D unclear. Germline V gene sequence: CDR1 SGHDT, CDR2 YYEEEE. The CDR3 runs 16 residues. V was pared by 4 bases and J by 2 bases, with 16 bases between.

The chain recombines TRBV15 with TRBJ1-1; TRBD1 matches at 8 bases. V lost 6 bases, J lost 3 bases, and 3 bases stayed unmatched. CDR1 and CDR2 from the germline V gene are LNHNV and YYDKDF (reference sequence). The CDR3 length is 13 residues. The CDR3 DNA is TGTGCCACCAGAGGACAGGGCCACACTGAAGCTTTCTTT. It encodes CATRGQGHTEAFF. Looking up the rest from reference TRBV15 and TRBJ1-1 gives the full variable domain: DAMVIQNPRYQVTQFGKPVTLSCSQTLNHNVMYWYQQKSSQAPKLLFHYYDKDFNNEADTPDNFQSRRPNTSFCFLDIRSPGLGDTAMYLCATRGQGHTEAFFGQGTRLTVV.

The chain has TRBV7-8 and TRBJ2-1; TRBD2 aligns across 8 bases. In germline, CDR1 is SGHVS, CDR2 FQNEAQ. This CDR3 has 15 amino acids. V dropped 5 bases and J dropped 8; count of bases not matched to a gene: 11. CDR3 amino acids: CASSQPGLGVHEQFF. In DNA form, the CDR3 reads TGTGCCAGCAGCCAGCCGGGACTAGGGGTCCATGAGCAGTTCTTC.

The rearrangement joins TRBV29-1 to TRBJ1-1; TRBD1 agrees at 8 bases. The CDR3 spans 14 residues. V lost 4 bases, J lost 4 bases, and 8 bases stayed unmatched. CDR1 and CDR2 (germline): SQVTM, ANQGSEA. The CDR3 coding sequence is TGCAGCGTTGCAGCAGGGGGCATAGGCACTGAAGCTTTCTTT. Its translation is CSVAAGGIGTEAFF.

The V and J genes are TRBV7-9 and TRBJ2-5; either TRBD1 or TRBD2 may supply D (5 bases each). The germline V gene encodes CDR1 SEHNR and CDR2 FQNEAQ (reference sequence). V lost 4 bases, J lost 5 bases, and 17 bases lay in between. The CDR3 has 15 amino acids. The chain's CDR3 is CASSYTGTIDETQYF. The DNA for the CDR3 is TGTGCCAGCAGCTACACCGGGACCATCGATGAGACCCAGTACTTC.

This chain connects TRBV30 to TRBJ2-1, with D tentatively TRBD2 (5 bases). CDR3 length: 13 residues. Germline V gene lookup returns CDR1 GTSNPN and CDR2 SVGIG (reference sequence). V gave up 4 bases and J gave up 10 bases, with 17 bases separating them. Here the CDR3 DNA reads TGTGCCTGGAACGGACTGGCTTTCGGGGAGCAGTTCTTC. Translated, it gives CAWNGLAFGEQFF.

Here the CDR3 reads CAGGRTSGTDTQYF. The CDR3 coding sequence is TGCGCCGGCGGAAGGACTAGCGGCACAGATACGCAGTATTTT. The chain is built from TRBV10-2 and TRBJ2-3; TRBD2 aligns across 9 bases. Germline loops: CDR1 WSHSY, CDR2 SAAADI. This CDR3 comprises 14 residues. V lost 11 bases and J lost 1; bases outside the gene matches: 7.

This clonotype has more than one count but fewer than ten. This sequence joins TRBV28 and TRBJ2-7; D might be TRBD1 or TRBD2, each matching 6 bases. CDR1 and CDR2 from the germline V gene are MDHEN and SYDVKM. V lost 7 bases, J lost 4 bases, and 14 bases lay in between. The length of the CDR3 is 13 residues. CDR3 protein: CASINLGGYEQYF. CDR3 nucleotides: TGTGCCAGCATTAATCTAGGGGGGTACGAGCAGTACTTC.

With respect to this clonotype: It may be a read error: a sequence one base away is much more abundant. This chain links TRBV29-1 with TRBJ2-3; maybe TRBD2 (5 bases). Germline lookup yields CDR1 SQVTM and CDR2 ANQGSEA. This CDR3 spans 14 amino acids. Trimming pared 1 base from V and 4 bases from J, leaving 12 bases between. In DNA form, the CDR3 reads TGCAGCGTTGAAGTGGAGGCCAACCCAGATACGCAGTATTTT. Protein sequence: CSVEVEANPDTQYF.

The chain joins TRBV28 to TRBJ1-5, with 8 bases matching TRBD1. Trimming at V came to 3 bases and at J to 7 bases, leaving 5 bases not matched to a gene. Germline V gene lookup returns CDR1 MDHEN and CDR2 SYDVKM. The CDR3 loop spans 14 amino acids. CDR3 nucleotide sequence: TGTGCCAGCAGTTTGAACAGGGGGGTCCAGCCCCAGCATTTT. Residues: CASSLNRGVQPQHF.

The genes are TRBV6-6 and TRBJ1-5; D is unclear. The germline gives CDR1 MNHNY, CDR2 SVGAGI (reference sequence). CDR3 length: 16 amino acids. Between the trimmed V and J ends, which lost 2 bases and 1 base, there was a span of 12 bases. The CDR3 DNA follows: TGTGCCAGCAGTTACGTACAGTTAGTCAGCAATCAGCCCCAGCATTTT. Its protein product is CASSYVQLVSNQPQHF.

This clonotype has more than one count but fewer than ten. The chain uses TRBV10-2 and TRBJ2-1; D is uncertain. The V end lost 4 bases, the J end lost 8 bases, and 6 bases lay between the germline ends. CDR3 length: 11 amino acids. Germline lookup yields CDR1 WSHSY and CDR2 SAAADI. CDR3 nucleotides: TGCGCCAGCAGTGCAGACCATGAGCAGTTCTTC. Its translation: CASSADHEQFF.

The rearrangement joins TRBV11-2 to TRBJ2-7, with TRBD1 matching over 7 bases. J gave up 2 bases and V 7 bases, and 11 bases lay outside the gene matches. Germline assignment: CDR1 SGHAT and CDR2 FQNNGV. The CDR3 has 15 amino acids. CDR3: CASKGYEGAAYEQYF. As DNA, the CDR3 is TGTGCCAGCAAAGGGTACGAGGGGGCCGCCTACGAGCAGTACTTC.

V and J are TRBV6-2 or TRBV6-3 and TRBJ2-5, with D possibly TRBD2 on 5 matching bases. Germline CDR1 and CDR2: MNHEY and SVGEGT. The CDR3 is made up of 14 amino acids. V gave up 2 bases and J gave up 9 bases, with 16 bases separating them. The CDR3 bases are TGTGCCAGCAGTTACCCCCAGGAGGACCAGGCCCAGTACTTC. It codes for CASSYPQEDQAQYF.